This T cell receptor (beta chain) appears in the sequencing data of a study of metastatic and nonmetastatic thyroid tumors. For the study at large: Peripheral blood and tumor or nodule samples from malignant and benign thyroid patients were compared. Study-wide findings and caveats: It was reportedly found that TCR beta diversity was significantly higher in malignant thyroid tumors than in benign nodules, a difference seen in both blood and tumor samples.

Many counts were recorded for this clone. Its antigen is not identified. Germline lookup yields CDR1 MGHRA and CDR2 YSYEKL. The CDR3 spans 16 residues. V lost 2 bases, J lost 0 bases, and 6 bases stayed unmatched. Using MiXCR, TCRdb reanalyzed the PCR reads. In the table there are approximately 15,000 clones, roughly 24% of which are singletons. All patients were treatment-naive before thyroid surgery. The sequenced material came from tumor tissue. The TCR sequence derives from a female donor with papillary thyroid cancer or a benign thyroid nodule (not recorded which). Some clones in this sample may be carry-over from other donors' samples. The chain couples TRBV4-1 to TRBJ2-5, with 7 bases fitting TRBD2. CDR3 protein: CASSQTGLTHQETQYF. The CDR3 region has the DNA TGCGCCAGCAGCCAAACGGGACTAACCCACCAAGAGACCCAGTACTTC.